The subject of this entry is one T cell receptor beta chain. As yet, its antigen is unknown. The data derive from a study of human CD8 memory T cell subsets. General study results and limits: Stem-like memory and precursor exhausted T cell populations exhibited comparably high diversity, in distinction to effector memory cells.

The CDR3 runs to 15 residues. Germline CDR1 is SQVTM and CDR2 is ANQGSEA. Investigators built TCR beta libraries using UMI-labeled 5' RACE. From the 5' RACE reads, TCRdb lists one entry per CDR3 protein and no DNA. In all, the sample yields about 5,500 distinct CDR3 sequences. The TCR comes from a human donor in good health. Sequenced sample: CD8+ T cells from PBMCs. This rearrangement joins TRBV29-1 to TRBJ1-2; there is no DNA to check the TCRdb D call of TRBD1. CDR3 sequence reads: CSVEADRPANYGYTF.